This record covers a single T cell receptor (beta chain). Its antigen has not been determined. Within one base of it there is no much larger clone, and no base qualities were kept. Libraries came from the immunoSEQ multiplex PCR assay. The multiplex PCR relied on a mix of 60 forward primers for TCR Vbeta segments and 13 reverse primers for TCR Jbeta segments. The CDR3 region of rearranged TCR beta genes was amplified from genomic DNA by a multiplex PCR assay. The amplified TCR beta libraries were sequenced on the Illumina HiSeq System as 87-base-pair reads. Turning to the authors' computational methods: A later analysis tallied 75 million to 95 million unique TCR beta chains across the 600 to 700 repertoires, and 10 million to 11 million of those chains were shared by two or more donors. To remove PCR and sequencing errors, raw reads were error-corrected and collapsed into unique sequences using a nearest-neighbor algorithm that merged closely related sequences. Alignment of CDR3 sequences to IMGT reference sequences was used to assign V, D and J gene segments. For a sequence to be retained, at least a six-nucleotide match to both a V gene segment and a J gene segment was required. Rearrangements were called productive when the CDR3 lacked stop codons and stayed in frame with V and J; all others were non-productive. Following IMGT convention, CDR3 was defined as the stretch from the second conserved V-encoded cysteine up to the conserved J-encoded phenylalanine. The earlier analysis of about 530 of the donors excluded any sequence lacking an unambiguous match to a single V gene segment. In an earlier analysis of 587 of the donors, V segments were called functional above 56.7% productive rearrangements and were called segregating when the between-donor standard deviation exceeded 5%. A statistical classification framework was developed to diagnose cytomegalovirus status using the catalog of TCR beta chain sequences. V and J gene assignment, in a later analysis, came from comparing TCR nucleotide sequences with IMGT/GENE-DB human TR gene sequences. In a later analysis, CDR3 sequences and most-parsimonious VDJ recombination scenarios were assigned using the TCRdist pipeline. In a later analysis, each TCR beta chain was defined by its CDR3 amino acid sequence together with its V-gene family, and reads without a unique V-gene family were excluded. To address suspected cross-contamination and a sequencing artifact, a later analysis removed around 600 highly shared, low-generation-probability nucleotide sequences. In a later analysis, a clonal expansion index was calculated for each public chain from normalized within-repertoire ranks of inferred template counts. Generation probabilities in a later analysis came from a VDJ recombination model fitted to out-of-frame rearrangements, and those results were checked against IGoR. Hypergeometric tests were used in a later analysis to score TCR-TCR, TCR-HLA and TCR-CMV co-occurrence, with a repertoire-size bias correction applied to the TCR pairs. False discovery rates were estimated in a later analysis by permuting HLA or CMV assignments 20 times. A later analysis grouped co-occurring TCRs with DBSCAN, adding TCRdist sequence similarity when clustering within HLA-allele-positive subsets. Repertoires with fewer than 30,000 or more than 120,000 public chains, plus five repertoires with anomalous nucleotide sharing, were excluded from co-occurrence clustering. The source is immuneACCESS, and TCRdb retained only in-frame sequences with V and J called. Part of the clones is not carried over; for the studies checked, unresolved V genes explain less than half of this, and the remainder is unexplained. Clone size and the V and J calls come from that table; the DNA yielded D and trimming. For this sample there are 180,000 or so clones; 65% to 80% appear just once. The biggest ten clones account for under 3% of the sample.

The CDR3 contains 13 residues, cysteine and phenylalanine counted. Only the CDR3 region is kept as DNA, spanning 39 bases read in frame from base 1. V loses 0 bases, J loses 4 bases, and the germline ends lie 7 bases apart. Via the germline V gene (reference sequence), CDR1 is GTSNPN and CDR2 SVGIG. The sample belongs to a study of cytomegalovirus exposure and HLA in healthy donors (TCRdb year 2017). In terms of the full investigation: In an earlier analysis of roughly 500 of the donors, 250 to 350 Gb of sequence data and just under 120 million unique TCR beta sequences from about 179 million T cells were reported. Alongside the repertoire data, information on donor age, sex, ethnicity and CMV serostatus was compiled. Roughly 300 gigabases of sequencing data and roughly 80 million unique TCR sequences made up an early release that covered approximately 650 HLA-typed donors. The number of typed donors differed by locus: about 620-640 for A, B, C, DRB1 and DQB1; 500 to 550 for DQA1; fewer than 610 for DPA1; and around 450 for DPB1. The T cell repertoires of under 700 subjects were profiled by immunosequencing and related to cytomegalovirus serostatus. Because of strong linkage in the cohort, four to six DR-DQ haplotypes were treated as single units for association and clustering. Genome-wide SNP genotypes for about 65% of the 666 donors were used in a later genetic analysis, which treated that subset as a discovery cohort. The study aimed to test whether signatures of past pathogen exposure could be identified by cataloging public T cell receptors. Rather than using new phenotypic data, the later analysis identified candidate immune exposures from TCR beta sequences and from how often those sequences occurred across donors. On average, around 240,000 unique TCR beta nucleotide sequences were sequenced per donor among a few hundred genotyped donors of the cohort, with roughly 18% of those sequences being non-productive. An earlier analysis of around 580 of the donors used high-throughput TCR beta sequencing to judge whether each TCR beta V gene segment behaved as functional or pseudogenic. Both class I and class II loci were covered by HLA typing, at four-digit resolution. To study patterns of TCR occurrence, a later analysis re-analyzed previously published TCR beta repertoires from hundreds of donors and added high-resolution HLA genotyping. The study combined high-throughput TCR immunosequencing, statistical association of individual TCRs with disease status, and machine learning to predict cytomegalovirus infection status. Of the approximately 370 genotyped donors, 81% were placed in the genetic ancestry cluster associated with self-reported Caucasian donors. In addition to the first cohort of 666 subjects, a separate validation cohort of under 150 different subjects was used. All discovery cohort repertoires had been generated on a single sequencing platform.

The full study reports these points: A few of the identified cytomegalovirus-associated TCR beta chains were confirmed in vitro to be specific for cytomegalovirus antigens. The study listed approximately 150 TCR beta chains as associated with cytomegalovirus. A further reported finding was that TCR beta sequences accurately predicted the HLA-A and HLA-B alleles for most subjects in the first cohort. For the cohort, immune exposure information was limited to CMV serostatus. A group of highly shared sequence variants was considered likely to be a technical artifact of the sequencing pipeline. Most CMV-associated TCR beta chains appeared to be HLA-restricted in a later analysis, and the HLA associations seemed to be driven largely by CMV exposure. The authors suggested that the approach could potentially be generalized to other disease states and immunological phenotypes. Because counts were too low, around 18 rarely observed V segments, including chromosome 9 orphons, were left out of the earlier analysis of some 640 of the donors. The presence/absence analyses assumed that sequencing depth was roughly uniform across donors, and that assumption may not be true. This cohort had only TCR beta chains sequenced, and the lack of alpha or paired-chain data limited which features could be detected. Some IMGT-functional V segments, including TRBV6-2 and TRBV6-3, could not be told apart with the 87-base-pair reads, so those segments were excluded. Across donors, most TCR sequences were observed very rarely, whereas some public TCRs were present in many individuals. When HLA alleles, especially DR and DQ, strongly co-occurred, TCR associations were difficult to assign to individual alleles. The classifier was reported to diagnose cytomegalovirus status with high specificity and sensitivity in both the original cohort and the validation cohort. A later genetic analysis reported fewer N-insertions in productive TCRs among donors in an Asian-associated ancestry cluster than the 666-donor mean. Correlated functional status among segregating V segments might reflect linkage disequilibrium, but an unknown experimental factor could not be ruled out. A later analysis found that TCR association rates varied across HLA loci, with DRB1 alleles showing the most associated TCRs and HLA-C alleles the fewest. Because HLA typing was missing for some donors at each locus, association tests included only the typed subset. V-gene and J-gene trimming of TCR beta chains was associated with a missense DCLRE1C variant in a later genetic analysis, and the association was replicated in an independent cohort. An earlier analysis of 587 of the donors showed that most TCR beta V segments appeared in productive rearrangements either about 87% or about 30% of the time, which broadly matched IMGT annotations. Compared with equally common non-associated chains, HLA-associated TCR beta chains in a later analysis were more clonally expanded and had lower generation probabilities. A later analysis reported that several top co-occurrence clusters appeared linked to parvovirus B19, influenza, CMV and Epstein-Barr virus. A later analysis associated 15,000 to 20,000 TCR beta sequences with specific HLA alleles at a false discovery rate of 0.05.

The cohort consisted of 650 to 700 healthy bone marrow donors. At the time of sampling, all cohort members were nominally healthy, though unrecorded immune exposures were likely present. The donor tested CMV seropositive and was one of the 289 seropositive cohort members. Each donor provided a peripheral blood sample, and peripheral blood mononuclear cells were used for TCR beta sequencing. Genomic DNA was extracted from the blood cell samples with the Qiagen DNeasy Blood Extraction Kit. The sample consisted of PBMCs. Recombination joined TRBV30 with TRBJ2-1; perhaps TRBD1 is the D gene, with 5 bases matching. The source of this sequence is a woman in her thirties in good health and CMV-seropositive. The DNA sequence is as follows: TGTGCCTGGAGTGTATCAGGGTACAATGAGCAGTTCTTC. Translation gives CAWSVSGYNEQFF.